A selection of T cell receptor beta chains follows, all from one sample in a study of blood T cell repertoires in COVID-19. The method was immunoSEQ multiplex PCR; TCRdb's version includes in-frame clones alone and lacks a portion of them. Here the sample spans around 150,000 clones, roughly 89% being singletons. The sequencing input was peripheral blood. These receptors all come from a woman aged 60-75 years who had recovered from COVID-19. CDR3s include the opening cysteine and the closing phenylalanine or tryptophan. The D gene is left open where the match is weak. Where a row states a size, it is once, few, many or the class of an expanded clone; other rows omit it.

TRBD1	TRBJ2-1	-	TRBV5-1	CASRGQGASNEQFF	TGCGCCAGCCGAGGACAGGGGGCGTCCAATGAGCAGTTCTTC
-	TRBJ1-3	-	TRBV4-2	CASSREEALGNTIYF	TGTGCCAGCAGCCGAGAGGAGGCTTTAGGAAACACCATATATTTT
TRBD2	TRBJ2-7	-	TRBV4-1	CASSQGLAGAQYF	TGCGCCAGCAGCCAAGGGCTAGCGGGGGCACAGTACTTC
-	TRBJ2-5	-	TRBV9	CASSAPSREETQYF	TGTGCCAGCAGCGCCCCAAGCAGGGAAGAGACCCAGTACTTC
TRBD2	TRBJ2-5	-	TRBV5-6	CASSLPPAGGRETQYF	TGTGCCAGCAGCTTGCCCCCAGCGGGGGGGCGGGAGACCCAGTACTTC
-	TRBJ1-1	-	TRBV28	CASSWGHQNTEAFF	TGTGCCAGCAGTTGGGGACACCAGAACACTGAAGCTTTCTTT
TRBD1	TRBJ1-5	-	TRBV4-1	CASSQDPDRANWQPQHF	TGCGCCAGCAGCCAAGACCCGGACAGGGCTAATTGGCAGCCCCAGCATTTT
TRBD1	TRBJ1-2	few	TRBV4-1	CASSQRQGAPGGYTF	TGCGCCAGCAGCCAGAGACAGGGGGCGCCGGGTGGCTACACCTTC
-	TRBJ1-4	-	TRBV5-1	CASSLIGATNEKLFF	TGCGCCAGCAGCTTGATTGGAGCTACTAATGAAAAACTGTTTTTT
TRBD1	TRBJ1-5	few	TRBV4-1	CASSRDRDQPQHF	TGCGCCAGCAGCCGCGACAGGGATCAGCCCCAGCATTTT
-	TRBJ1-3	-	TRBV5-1	CASRVSSSGNTIYF	TGCGCCAGCAGGGTTTCTAGCTCTGGAAACACCATATATTTT
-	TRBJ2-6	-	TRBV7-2	CASSFHSGANVLTF	TGTGCCAGCAGCTTCCACTCTGGGGCCAACGTCCTGACTTTC
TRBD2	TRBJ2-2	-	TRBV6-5	CASSRLAGDTGELFF	TGTGCCAGCAGTCGCCTAGCGGGGGACACCGGGGAGCTGTTTTTT
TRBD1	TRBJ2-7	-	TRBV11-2	CASSFTGASYEQYF	TGTGCCAGCAGCTTTACAGGGGCCTCCTACGAGCAGTACTTC
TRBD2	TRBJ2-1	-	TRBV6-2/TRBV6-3	CASSYSGGAFSEQFF	TGTGCCAGCAGTTATAGCGGGGGGGCCTTTAGTGAGCAGTTCTTC
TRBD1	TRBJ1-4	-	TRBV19	CASSPRGRDEKLFF	TGTGCCAGTAGTCCTAGGGGGCGCGATGAAAAACTGTTTTTT
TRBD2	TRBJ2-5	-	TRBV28	CASSFLAGGVETQYF	TGTGCCAGCAGTTTCCTTGCGGGGGGGGTGGAGACCCAGTACTTC
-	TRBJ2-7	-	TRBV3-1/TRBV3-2	CASSQSLYEQYF	TGTGCCAGCAGCCAATCCCTCTACGAGCAGTACTTC
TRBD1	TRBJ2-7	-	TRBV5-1	CASSFFSRTGAGYEQYF	TGCGCCAGCAGCTTTTTCTCGAGGACAGGGGCCGGCTACGAGCAGTACTTC
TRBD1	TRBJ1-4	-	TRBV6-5	CASRPGGQSNEKLFF	TGTGCCAGCAGGCCAGGGGGCCAGTCTAATGAAAAACTGTTTTTT